What follows are 30 T cell receptor beta chains derived from one specimen sequenced in a study of blood T cell repertoires in COVID-19. TCRdb keeps only in-frame clones here, not all; method: immunoSEQ multiplex PCR. The data contain almost 95,000 clones, roughly 72% of them seen just once; the ten biggest clones take up 20% to 25%. The sequencing sample was made of peripheral blood. These receptors came from a woman aged 55-70 years in a cohort sampled during active or convalescent COVID-19.

This clone was recorded a few times. The chain links TRBV19 to TRBJ2-5; 7 bases line up with TRBD2. J lost 3 bases, V lost 5 bases, and 3 bases had no gene match. This CDR3 is 13 amino acids long. Germline lookup yields CDR1 LNHDA and CDR2 SQIVND (reference sequence). CDR3 protein: CASSWAGEETQYF. CDR3 sequence (DNA): TGTGCCAGTAGTTGGGCGGGGGAAGAGACCCAGTACTTC.

This clone appeared once. The chain couples TRBV5-1 to TRBJ2-1; weak D call: TRBD1 (6 bases). The CDR3 is made up of 16 amino acids. Germline loops: CDR1 SGHRS, CDR2 YFSETQ. V lost 4 bases and J 4 bases, leaving 18 bases between the germline ends. CDR3 amino acids: CASSISMDRKYNEQFF. The CDR3 DNA sequence: TGCGCCAGCAGCATCTCCATGGACAGAAAATACAATGAGCAGTTCTTC. The complete variable domain, with remaining parts taken from reference TRBV5-1 and TRBJ2-1, reads KAGVTQTPRYLIKTRGQQVTLSCSPISGHRSVSWYQQTPGQGLQFLFEYFSETQRNKGNFPGRFSGRQFSNSRSEMNVSTLELGDSALYLCASSISMDRKYNEQFFGPGTRLTVL.

The genes are TRBV18 and TRBJ1-1; the D gene is possibly TRBD1 (6 bases). Trimming stripped 3 bases from V and 4 bases from J, with 9 bases between. CDR1 is KGHSH, CDR2 LQKENI, per germline. The CDR3 contains 13 residues. CDR3 in amino acids: CASSPKGGTEAFF. The CDR3 DNA reads TGTGCCAGCTCACCCAAAGGGGGCACTGAAGCTTTCTTT. The full variable domain, in which reference TRBV18 and TRBJ1-1 provide the parts outside the CDR3, is NAGVMQNPRHLVRRRGQEARLRCSPMKGHSHVYWYRQLPEEGLKFMVYLQKENIIDESGMPKERFSAEFPKEGPSILRIQQVVRGDSAAYFCASSPKGGTEAFFGQGTRLTVV.

This chain connects TRBV7-2 to TRBJ1-2; D might be TRBD1 (5 bases). Per germline, CDR1 SGHTA and CDR2 FQGNSA. CDR3 length equals 14 residues. Trimming took off 4 bases at V and 3 bases at J, with 12 bases between the two ends. DNA for the CDR3: TGTGCCAGCAGCTATGTGCGGGGGGACTATGGCTACACCTTC. Translation: CASSYVRGDYGYTF. Drawing the rest from reference TRBV7-2 and TRBJ1-2, the complete variable domain is GAGVSQSPSNKVTEKGKDVELRCDPISGHTALYWYRQSLGQGLEFLIYFQGNSAPDKSGLPSDRFSAERTGGSVSTLTIQRTQQEDSAVYLCASSYVRGDYGYTFGSGTRLTVV.

The genes are TRBV2 and TRBJ2-7, with no clear D. With 4 bases removed from V and 3 bases from J, the gap between germline ends came to 4 bases. Germline CDR1 is SNHLY and CDR2 is FYNNEI. This CDR3 spans 11 amino acids. The CDR3 DNA is TGTGCCAGCAGTGGCTACTACGAGCAGTACTTC. Translation gives CASSGYYEQYF. The full variable domain, rest sourced from reference TRBV2 and TRBJ2-7, is EPEVTQTPSHQVTQMGQEVILRCVPISNHLYFYWYRQILGQKVEFLVSFYNNEISEKSEIFDDQFSVERPDGSNFTLKIRSTKLEDSAMYFCASSGYYEQYFGPGTRLTVT.

The V call is TRBV9, the J call TRBJ1-4, with TRBD1 as a possible D gene (5 bases). Germline V gives CDR1 SGDLS, CDR2 YYNGEE. This CDR3 is 15 amino acids long. Trimming cost V 4 bases and J 3 bases, with 13 bases left between them. The CDR3: CASSPVTGANEKLFF. Here the CDR3 DNA reads TGTGCCAGCAGCCCCGTCACAGGAGCTAATGAAAAACTGTTTTTT. Based on the CDR3 plus reference TRBV9 and TRBJ1-4, the full variable domain is DSGVTQTPKHLITATGQRVTLRCSPRSGDLSVYWYQQSLDQGLQFLIQYYNGEERAKGNILERFSAQQFPDLHSELNLSSLELGDSALYFCASSPVTGANEKLFFGSGTQLSVL.

V usage is TRBV6-1 and J usage is TRBJ2-7; a possible D gene is TRBD1 (5 bases). Trimming cost V 2 bases and J 4 bases, with 21 bases left between them. The CDR3 is made up of 17 amino acids. CDR1 is MNHNS, CDR2 SASEGT, per germline. The CDR3 bases are TGTGCCAGCAGTGAAAGGGGCCGGCCGCAGTTTCCGTACGAGCAGTACTTC. Amino acid sequence: CASSERGRPQFPYEQYF.

The V call is TRBV7-2, the J call TRBJ1-2; TRBD1 agrees at 9 bases. V trimming: 1 base; J trimming: 4 bases; junction bases outside the gene matches: 10. Germline CDR1 SGHTA, CDR2 FQGNSA. The CDR3 sequence is 17 residues long. CDR3 nucleotides: TGTGCCAGCAGCTTAGTTTCTAGGACAGGGGATCTCTATGGCTACACCTTC. Amino acid sequence: CASSLVSRTGDLYGYTF.

The chain has TRBV3-1 (or the pseudogene TRBV3-2) and TRBJ2-2, with D possibly matching TRBD2 (6 bases). The CDR3 has 15 residues. Germline V gives CDR1 LGHDT, CDR2 YNNKEL (reference sequence). V gave up 7 bases and J gave up 4 bases, with 16 bases separating them. The CDR3 DNA sequence: TGTGCCAGCAAAGGGACTTCGTCGGGCACCGGGGAGCTGTTTTTT. Translation gives CASKGTSSGTGELFF.

This clone has just one count. This rearrangement joins TRBV3-1 (or the pseudogene TRBV3-2) to TRBJ2-2, with 9 bases identical to TRBD1. V dropped 5 bases and J dropped 2; count of bases not matched to a gene: 6. CDR3 length: 16 amino acids. The germline V gene encodes CDR1 LGHDT and CDR2 YNNKEL (reference sequence). The CDR3 region is CASSVPGQGNTGELFF. The CDR3 DNA is TGTGCCAGCAGCGTACCGGGACAGGGAAACACCGGGGAGCTGTTTTTT.

The V and J genes are TRBV6-2 or TRBV6-3 and TRBJ2-7, with D tentatively TRBD1 (6 bases). Trimming shortened V by 3 bases and J by 3 bases, and 9 bases separated the two germline ends. Germline values: CDR1 MNHEY, CDR2 SVGEGT. This CDR3 is 13 amino acids long. This chain's CDR3 is CASSYRTVYEQYF. DNA of the CDR3: TGTGCCAGCAGTTATCGGACAGTCTACGAGCAGTACTTC.

The chain joins TRBV28 to TRBJ2-6; 11 nucleotides agree with TRBD1. This CDR3 spans 19 amino acids. Germline lookup yields CDR1 MDHEN and CDR2 SYDVKM. V shed 5 bases, J shed 0 bases, and the junction held 9 bases outside the gene matches. The CDR3 here is CASSAPRTGGFSGANVLTF. The CDR3 DNA reads as TGTGCCAGCAGTGCACCCCGGACAGGGGGCTTCTCTGGGGCCAACGTCCTGACTTTC.

This clone was counted only a few times. The chain employs TRBV14 and TRBJ1-2, with D unclear. Germline V lookup: CDR1 SGHDN, CDR2 FVKESK. Deletions cut 0 bases from V and 4 bases from J, with 9 bases between. CDR3 length equals 14 residues. CDR3 in amino acids: CASSQDRAGYGYTF. The CDR3 nucleotides are TGTGCCAGCAGCCAAGATCGTGCGGGCTATGGCTACACCTTC.

V is TRBV9 and J is TRBJ1-6; D is uncertain. V lost 2 bases and J lost 1, with 16 bases in between. In germline, CDR1 is SGDLS, CDR2 YYNGEE. This CDR3 contains 18 residues. CDR3 in amino acids: CASSVTGSTGSYNSPLHF. The CDR3 DNA reads as TGTGCCAGCAGCGTTACGGGGTCCACGGGGTCCTATAATTCACCCCTCCACTTT.

J is TRBJ2-7 and V is TRBV4-2; D is perhaps TRBD1 (5 bases). Trimming removed 3 bases from V and 0 bases from J, with 12 bases in between. The germline gives CDR1 LGHNA, CDR2 YNFKEQ. The CDR3 length is 15 residues. CDR3 in DNA: TGTGCCAGCAGCCACCAGAATAGGGGCTCCTACGAGCAGTACTTC. It yields the protein CASSHQNRGSYEQYF.

The chain links TRBV7-6 to TRBJ2-5; D may be TRBD2 (5 bases). The V gene's germline CDR1 is SGHVS and CDR2 FNYEAQ. This CDR3 has 15 residues. Trimming left V 4 bases short and J 0 bases short, with 12 bases between. Here the CDR3 reads CASSSGLWDQETQYF. The CDR3 DNA follows: TGTGCCAGCAGCTCAGGACTGTGGGACCAAGAGACCCAGTACTTC.

This chain links TRBV18 with TRBJ1-4, with 7 bases aligning to TRBD1. The CDR3 loop spans 15 amino acids. Per the germline V gene, CDR1 is KGHSH and CDR2 is LQKENI. The trim removed 0 bases at V and 8 bases at J, leaving 6 bases unmatched. CDR3 bases: TGTGCCAGCTCACCACCGGGCAGGGGGGAGGAAAAACTGTTTTTT. This gives the protein CASSPPGRGEEKLFF.

This clone was observed at least ten times. The CDR3 protein is CASSRGTVNEKLFF. DNA of the CDR3: TGTGCCAGCAGCCGGGGGACAGTAAATGAAAAACTGTTTTTT. The V and J genes are TRBV3-1 (or the pseudogene TRBV3-2) and TRBJ1-4; 7 nucleotides match TRBD1. V trimming: 4 bases; J trimming: 5 bases; junction bases outside the gene matches: 4. CDR1 is LGHDT and CDR2 is YNNKEL in the germline V gene (reference sequence). There are 14 residues in the CDR3.

The CDR3 nucleotides are TGTGCCAGCAGCTTAAGGGTCGGGCGACAGGGGGCTCGGGAGACCCAGTACTTC. Translating it yields CASSLRVGRQGARETQYF. The V call is TRBV7-9, the J call TRBJ2-5; 10 nucleotides align to TRBD1. V trimming: 2 bases; J trimming: 5 bases; junction bases outside the gene matches: 14. Germline V CDR1 and CDR2: SEHNR, FQNEAQ (reference sequence). The CDR3 spans 18 residues.

This chain's CDR3 is CASSHLSGQTSSYEQYF. The CDR3 DNA sequence: TGTGCCAGCAGCCATTTATCCGGACAGACGAGCTCCTACGAGCAGTACTTC. The rearrangement uses TRBV3-1 (or the pseudogene TRBV3-2) and TRBJ2-7; a weak D match, TRBD1 (6 bases). Germline values: CDR1 LGHDT, CDR2 YNNKEL (reference sequence). The CDR3 spans 17 residues. The ends were cut back, 3 bases at V and 0 bases at J, with 18 bases in the middle.

The chain recombines TRBV4-3 with TRBJ2-1; TRBD2 aligns across 10 bases. CDR1 and CDR2 from the germline V gene are LGHNA and YSLEER. Trimming at V came to 0 bases and at J to 4 bases, leaving 6 bases not matched to a gene. CDR3 length equals 17 residues. The CDR3 DNA reads TGCGCCAGCAGCCAAGAGGCTAGCGGGGGACCTTACAATGAGCAGTTCTTC. As protein: CASSQEASGGPYNEQFF.

A note on this clone: This specimen includes other DNA sequences encoding the same CDR3. The chain has TRBV11-2 and TRBJ2-5; 9 nucleotides line up with TRBD1. The CDR3 is 15 amino acids. Per germline, CDR1 SGHAT and CDR2 FQNNGV. J lost 0 bases, V lost 1 base, and 0 bases had no gene match. As DNA, the CDR3 is TGTGCCAGCAGCTTAGGGGACAGGGACCAAGAGACCCAGTACTTC. The encoded protein is CASSLGDRDQETQYF.

This chain links TRBV13 with TRBJ2-5; D not certain. The CDR3 length is 14 residues. V gave up 0 bases and J gave up 2 bases, with 7 bases separating them. CDR1 and CDR2 from the germline V gene are PRHDT and FYEKMQ (reference sequence). CDR3 amino acids: CASSLGSRQETQYF. CDR3 DNA: TGTGCCAGCAGCTTAGGTAGCCGACAAGAGACCCAGTACTTC.

CDR3 protein: CASSSGICEQYF. The DNA for the CDR3 is TGTGCCAGCAGTTCAGGGATCTGCGAGCAGTACTTC. The chain uses TRBV7-3 and TRBJ2-7, with TRBD1 as a possible D gene (5 bases). CDR1 SGHTA and CDR2 FQGTGA come from the germline V gene. The CDR3 is 12 residues long. With 6 bases removed from V and 6 bases from J, the gap between germline ends came to 12 bases.

This clone was counted a single time. The chain uses TRBV10-3 and TRBJ2-7; D perhaps matches TRBD1 (6 bases). Germline V CDR1 and CDR2: ENHRY, SYGVKD. This CDR3 spans 18 amino acids. Trimming took off 5 bases at V and 2 bases at J, with 25 bases between the two ends. CDR3 protein: CAISQGGHEIGGPYEQYF. The CDR3 DNA is TGTGCCATCAGTCAAGGGGGACACGAGATAGGTGGGCCCTACGAGCAGTACTTC.

This clone was observed many times. The same CDR3 is also encoded by other DNA sequences in this sample. V gene TRBV3-1 (or the pseudogene TRBV3-2) combines with J gene TRBJ2-1; 9 nucleotides line up with TRBD2. CDR1 and CDR2 (germline): LGHDT, YNNKEL (reference sequence). The CDR3 has 15 residues. With V trimmed by 1 base and J by 7 bases, 5 bases remained unmatched. This chain's CDR3 is CASSQGGGAGNEQFF. CDR3 DNA sequence: TGTGCCAGCAGCCAAGGCGGGGGGGCGGGGAATGAGCAGTTCTTC.

This clone was counted a few times. The rearrangement joins TRBV6-5 to TRBJ1-6, with a weak D call TRBD1 (5 bases). Trimming took 0 bases from V and 9 from J, leaving 15 bases between them. This CDR3 contains 16 residues. Germline CDR1 and CDR2: MNHEY and SVGAGI. The chain's CDR3 is CASSYSRKGGGSPLHF. DNA of the CDR3: TGTGCCAGCAGTTACTCGCGTAAGGGCGGGGGTTCACCCCTCCACTTT.

This rearrangement joins TRBV5-6 to TRBJ1-2; D might be TRBD1 (6 bases). The V gene lost 1 base and the J gene lost 1 base, with 14 bases spanning the gap. From germline, CDR1 is SGHDT and CDR2 YYEEEE. CDR3 length: 16 amino acids. Here the CDR3 DNA reads TGTGCCAGCAGCTTGACGCAAGGACAGAATAACTATGGCTACACCTTC. It yields the protein CASSLTQGQNNYGYTF.

The chain carries TRBV5-1 and TRBJ2-7, with D maybe TRBD2 (5 bases). This CDR3 has 15 amino acids. Trimming took 4 bases from V and 2 from J, leaving 16 bases between them. The germline V gene encodes CDR1 SGHRS and CDR2 YFSETQ. The CDR3 protein is CASSMAGEGAYEQYF. CDR3 coding DNA: TGCGCCAGCAGCATGGCGGGTGAAGGAGCCTACGAGCAGTACTTC.

The rearrangement joins TRBV2 to TRBJ1-2, with D unclear. Per germline, CDR1 SNHLY and CDR2 FYNNEI. Between the trimmed V and J ends, which lost 2 bases and 4 bases, there was a span of 8 bases. The CDR3 is 13 amino acids. DNA for the CDR3: TGTGCCAGCAGTGAATCAGAAAGCTATGGCTACACCTTC. It specifies CASSESESYGYTF.